The 5 T cell receptor beta chains below all came from one sample that was sequenced in a study of blood T cell repertoires in COVID-19. Using immunoSEQ multiplex PCR, the repertoire was profiled, and TCRdb retains in-frame clones only, with some absent. The sample yields around 59,000 clones, 80% seen once. The source material was peripheral blood. Every receptor here comes from a man in his 60s with acute or convalescent COVID-19.

This rearrangement joins TRBV5-1 to TRBJ2-1, with 14 bases identical to TRBD2. V lost 4 bases to trimming and J lost 6 bases; unmatched junction nucleotides: 3. From germline, CDR1 is SGHRS and CDR2 YFSETQ. The CDR3 consists of 15 residues. In DNA form, the CDR3 reads TGCGCCAGCAGCACCGGACTAGCGGGAGGCAATGAGCAGTTCTTC. It encodes CASSTGLAGGNEQFF.

The gene calls are TRBV7-8 and TRBJ1-2; TRBD1 matches 11 bases. CDR3 length equals 13 residues. Looked up from germline, CDR1 is SGHVS and CDR2 is FQNEAQ. Trimming took 5 bases from V and 7 from J; bases not matched to a gene: 3. The CDR3 region has the DNA TGTGCCAGCAGCCGGACAGGGGGCGGTGGCTACACCTTC. It yields the protein CASSRTGGGGYTF.

The V gene is TRBV6-2 or TRBV6-3, the J gene TRBJ2-7; 7 bases agree with TRBD1. The CDR3 has 15 residues. From germline, CDR1 is MNHEY and CDR2 SVGEGT. After removal of 5 bases from V and 4 bases from J, the junction contained 11 bases not matched to a gene. The CDR3: CASSTVTDRVYEQYF. In nucleotides, the CDR3 is TGTGCCAGCAGTACAGTTACCGACAGGGTTTACGAGCAGTACTTC.

This clone has only one observation. V usage is TRBV28 and J usage is TRBJ2-1, with unresolved D. This CDR3 has 14 residues. The germline V gene has CDR1 MDHEN and CDR2 SYDVKM. V was clipped by 3 bases and J by 6 bases, with 12 bases between them. CDR3 region: CASSFGNSFNEQFF. CDR3 DNA: TGTGCCAGCAGTTTTGGAAACAGTTTCAATGAGCAGTTCTTC.

The chain carries TRBV19 and TRBJ1-1, with D tentatively TRBD1 (5 bases). Germline CDR1 LNHDA, CDR2 SQIVND (reference sequence). There are 17 residues in the CDR3. Trimming cost V 5 bases and J 4 bases, with 23 bases left between them. The CDR3 here is CASSPRRGVLEGTEAFF. The CDR3 coding sequence is TGTGCCAGTAGTCCCAGAAGAGGGGTCCTGGAGGGCACTGAAGCTTTCTTT.